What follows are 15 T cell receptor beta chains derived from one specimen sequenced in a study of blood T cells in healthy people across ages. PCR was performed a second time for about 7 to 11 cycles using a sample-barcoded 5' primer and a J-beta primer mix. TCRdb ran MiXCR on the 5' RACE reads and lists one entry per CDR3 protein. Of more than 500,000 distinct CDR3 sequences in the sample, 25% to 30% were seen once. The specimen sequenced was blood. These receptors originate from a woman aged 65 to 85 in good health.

The CDR3 coding sequence is TGTGCCAGCCTTCGCTCACAGGGTCCCTATGGCTACACCTTC. Residues: CASLRSQGPYGYTF. The V and J genes are TRBV7-2 and TRBJ1-2, with D tentatively TRBD1 (6 bases). The CDR3 runs to 14 residues. Germline CDR1 is SGHTA and CDR2 is FQGNSA. V lost 8 bases, J lost 4 bases, and 17 bases lay in between. Supplemented by reference TRBV7-2 and TRBJ1-2, the full variable domain reads GAGVSQSPSNKVTEKGKDVELRCDPISGHTALYWYRQSLGQGLEFLIYFQGNSAPDKSGLPSDRFSAERTGGSVSTLTIQRTQQEDSAVYLCASLRSQGPYGYTFGSGTRLTVV.

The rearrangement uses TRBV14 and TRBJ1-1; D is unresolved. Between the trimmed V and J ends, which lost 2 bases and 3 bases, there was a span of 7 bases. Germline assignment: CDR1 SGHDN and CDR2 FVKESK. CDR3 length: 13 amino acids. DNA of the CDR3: TGTGCCAGCAGCCAAATGATCGACACTGAAGCTTTCTTT. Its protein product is CASSQMIDTEAFF. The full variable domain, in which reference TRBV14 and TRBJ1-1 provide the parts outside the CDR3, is EAGVTQFPSHSVIEKGQTVTLRCDPISGHDNLYWYRRVMGKEIKFLLHFVKESKQDESGMPNNRFLAERTGGTYSTLKVQPAELEDSGVYFCASSQMIDTEAFFGQGTRLTVV.

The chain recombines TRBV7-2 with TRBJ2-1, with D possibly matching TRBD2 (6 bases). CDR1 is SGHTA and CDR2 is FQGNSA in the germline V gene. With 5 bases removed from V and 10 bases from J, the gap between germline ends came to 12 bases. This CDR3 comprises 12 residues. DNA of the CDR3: TGTGCCAGCAGCCGCTACCGGGGGGAGCAGTTCTTC. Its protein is CASSRYRGEQFF.

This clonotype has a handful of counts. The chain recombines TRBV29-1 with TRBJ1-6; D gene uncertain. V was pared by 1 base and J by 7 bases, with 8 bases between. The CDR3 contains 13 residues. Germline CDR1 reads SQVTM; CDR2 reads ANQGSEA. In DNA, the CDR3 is TGCAGCGTTGAAGTTTCCGGGAATTCACCCCTCCACTTT. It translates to CSVEVSGNSPLHF.

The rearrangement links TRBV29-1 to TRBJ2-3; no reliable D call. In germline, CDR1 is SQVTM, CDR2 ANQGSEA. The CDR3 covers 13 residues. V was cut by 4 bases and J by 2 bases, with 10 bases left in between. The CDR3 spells CSVAGSPTDTQYF. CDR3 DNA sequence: TGCAGCGTTGCGGGCAGCCCCACAGATACGCAGTATTTT.

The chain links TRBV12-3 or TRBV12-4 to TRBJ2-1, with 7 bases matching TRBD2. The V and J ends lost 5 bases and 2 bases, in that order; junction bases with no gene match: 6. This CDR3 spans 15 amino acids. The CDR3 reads CASSPPAGAYNEQFF. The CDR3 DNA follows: TGTGCCAGCAGTCCCCCTGCGGGGGCCTACAATGAGCAGTTCTTC.

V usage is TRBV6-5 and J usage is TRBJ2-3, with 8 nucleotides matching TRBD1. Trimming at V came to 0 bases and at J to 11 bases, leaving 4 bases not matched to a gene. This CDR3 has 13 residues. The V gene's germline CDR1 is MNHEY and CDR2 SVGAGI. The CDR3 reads CASSYSRGRQQYF. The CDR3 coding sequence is TGTGCCAGCAGTTACTCCAGGGGGCGGCAGCAGTATTTT.

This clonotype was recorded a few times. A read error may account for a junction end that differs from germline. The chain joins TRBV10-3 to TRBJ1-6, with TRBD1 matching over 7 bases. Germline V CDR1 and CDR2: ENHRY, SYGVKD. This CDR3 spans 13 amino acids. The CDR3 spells CAISGDRDSPLHF. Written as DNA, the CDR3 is TGTGCTATCAGTGGAGACAGGGACTCACCCCTCCACTTT.

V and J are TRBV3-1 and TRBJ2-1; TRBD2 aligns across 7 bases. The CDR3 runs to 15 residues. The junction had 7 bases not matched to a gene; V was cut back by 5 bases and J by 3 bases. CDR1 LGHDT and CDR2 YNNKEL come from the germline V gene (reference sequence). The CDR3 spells CASSGSGAYYNEQFF. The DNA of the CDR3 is TGTGCCAGCAGCGGAAGCGGGGCTTACTACAATGAGCAGTTCTTC.

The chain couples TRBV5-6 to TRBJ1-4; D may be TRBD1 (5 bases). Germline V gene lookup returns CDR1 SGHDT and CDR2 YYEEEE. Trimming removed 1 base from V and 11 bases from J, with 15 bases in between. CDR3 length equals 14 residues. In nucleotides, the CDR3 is TGTGCCAGCAGCTTGCGTGGGGCGCGCTGGAAACTGTTTTTT. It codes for CASSLRGARWKLFF.

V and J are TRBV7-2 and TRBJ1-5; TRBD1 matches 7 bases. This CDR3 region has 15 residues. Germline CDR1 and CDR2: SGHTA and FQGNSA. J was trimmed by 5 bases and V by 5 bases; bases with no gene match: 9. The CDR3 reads CASSQGRQGDQPQHF. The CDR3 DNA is TGTGCCAGCAGCCAAGGCAGACAGGGAGATCAGCCCCAGCATTTT.

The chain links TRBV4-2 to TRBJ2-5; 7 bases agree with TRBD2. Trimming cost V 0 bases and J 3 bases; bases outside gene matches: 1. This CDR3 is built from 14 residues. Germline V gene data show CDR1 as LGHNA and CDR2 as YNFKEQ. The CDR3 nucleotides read TGTGCCAGCAGCCAAGATGCGGGAGAAGAGACCCAGTACTTC. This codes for CASSQDAGEETQYF.

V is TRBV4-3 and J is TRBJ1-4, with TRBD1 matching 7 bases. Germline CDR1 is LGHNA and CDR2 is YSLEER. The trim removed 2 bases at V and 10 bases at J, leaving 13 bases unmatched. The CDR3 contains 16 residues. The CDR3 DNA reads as TGCGCCAGCAGCCAACGCGGCGACAGGGTTTTGGCAAAACTGTTTTTT. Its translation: CASSQRGDRVLAKLFF.

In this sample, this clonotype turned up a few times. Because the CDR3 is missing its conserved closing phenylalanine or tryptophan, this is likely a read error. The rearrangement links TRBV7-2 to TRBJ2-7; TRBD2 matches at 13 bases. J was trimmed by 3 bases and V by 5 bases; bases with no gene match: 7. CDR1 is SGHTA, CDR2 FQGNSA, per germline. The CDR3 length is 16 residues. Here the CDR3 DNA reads TGTGCCAGCAGCCCAAGACTAGCGGGGGGCTTCTACGAGCAGTACCTC. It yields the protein CASSPRLAGGFYEQYL.

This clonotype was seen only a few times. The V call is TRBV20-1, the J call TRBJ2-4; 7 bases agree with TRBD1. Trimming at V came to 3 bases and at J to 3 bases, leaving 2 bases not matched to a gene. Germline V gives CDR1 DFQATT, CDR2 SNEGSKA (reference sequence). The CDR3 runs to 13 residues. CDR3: CSASPGGKNIQYF. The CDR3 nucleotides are TGCAGTGCTAGTCCAGGGGGCAAAAACATTCAGTACTTC.